The sequence of this TCR beta chain was determined in a study of shared clonotypes between healthy human individuals. This clone was recorded once. It was around 0.3 ug DNA, roughly 28,000 T cell genomes, that went into each replicate PCR of unsorted PBMC. Assay: immunoSEQ multiplex PCR; the TCRdb copy retains only in-frame clones and omits some. Of around 500,000 clones in the sample, approximately 80% are singletons; the top ten hold about 11%. With V trimmed by 5 bases and J by 5 bases, 8 bases remained unmatched. The CDR3 is 15 amino acids. The V gene's germline CDR1 is SGHVS and CDR2 FQNEAQ. The source is a woman in her thirties or forties in good health. Some clones in this sample may be carry-over from other donors' samples. The gene calls are TRBV7-8 and TRBJ2-7, with 11 bases matching TRBD2. Sequenced material: PBMCs. The CDR3 DNA reads TGTGCCAGCAGCCCTCGACTAGCGGGACATCACGAGCAGTACTTC. This sequence encodes CASSPRLAGHHEQYF. The full variable domain, its missing parts supplied by reference TRBV7-8 and TRBJ2-7, is GAGVSQSPRYKVAKRGQDVALRCDPISGHVSLFWYQQALGQGPEFLTYFQNEAQLDKSGLPSDRFFAERPEGSVSTLKIQRTQQEDSAVYLCASSPRLAGHHEQYFGPGTRLTVT.